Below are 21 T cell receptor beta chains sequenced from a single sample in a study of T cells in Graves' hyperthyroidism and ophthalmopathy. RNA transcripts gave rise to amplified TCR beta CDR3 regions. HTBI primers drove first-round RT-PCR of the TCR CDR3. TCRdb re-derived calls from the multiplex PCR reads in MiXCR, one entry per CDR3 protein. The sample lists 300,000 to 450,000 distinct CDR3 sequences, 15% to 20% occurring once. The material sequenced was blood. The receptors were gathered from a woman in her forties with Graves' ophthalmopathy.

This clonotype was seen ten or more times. The CDR3 DNA follows: TGTGCCAGCAGTTACGGGGCCTCCGGAAACACCATATATTTT. Translation: CASSYGASGNTIYF. The chain links TRBV6-5 to TRBJ1-3, with D maybe TRBD1 (5 bases). V lost 2 bases and J lost 4, with 9 bases in between. CDR3 length: 14 amino acids. CDR1 and CDR2 from the germline V gene are MNHEY and SVGAGI.

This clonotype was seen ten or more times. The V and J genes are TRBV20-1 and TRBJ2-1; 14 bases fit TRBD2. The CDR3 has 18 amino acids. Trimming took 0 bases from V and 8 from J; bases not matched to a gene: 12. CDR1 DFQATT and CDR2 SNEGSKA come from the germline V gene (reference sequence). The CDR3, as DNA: TGCAGTGCTAGAGATCCACGTAAGGGACTAGCGGGAGTGTATGAGCAGTTCTTC. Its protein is CSARDPRKGLAGVYEQFF.

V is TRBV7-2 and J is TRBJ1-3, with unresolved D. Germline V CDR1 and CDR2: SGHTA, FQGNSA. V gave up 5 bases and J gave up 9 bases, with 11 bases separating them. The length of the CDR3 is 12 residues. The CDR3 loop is CASSLLVGTIYF. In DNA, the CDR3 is TGTGCCAGCAGCCTGTTGGTAGGCACCATATATTTT.

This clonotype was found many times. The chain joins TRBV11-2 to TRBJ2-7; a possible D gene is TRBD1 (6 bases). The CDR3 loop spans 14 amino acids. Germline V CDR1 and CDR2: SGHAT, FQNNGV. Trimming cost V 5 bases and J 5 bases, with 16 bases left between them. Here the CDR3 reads CASSQERTENEQYF. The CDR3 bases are TGTGCCAGCAGCCAAGAACGGACAGAGAACGAGCAGTACTTC.

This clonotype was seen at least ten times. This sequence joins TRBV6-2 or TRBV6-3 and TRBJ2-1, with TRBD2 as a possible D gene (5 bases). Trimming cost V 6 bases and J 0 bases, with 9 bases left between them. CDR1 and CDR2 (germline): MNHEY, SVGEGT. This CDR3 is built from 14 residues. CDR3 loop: CASRRTYSYNEQFF. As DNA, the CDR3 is TGTGCCAGCAGAAGGACTTACTCCTACAATGAGCAGTTCTTC.

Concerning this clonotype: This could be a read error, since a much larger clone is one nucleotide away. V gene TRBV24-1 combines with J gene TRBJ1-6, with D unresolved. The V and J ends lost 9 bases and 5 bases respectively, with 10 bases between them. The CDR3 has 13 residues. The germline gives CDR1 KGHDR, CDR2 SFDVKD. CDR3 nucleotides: TGTGCCACCGGGCTTTTCGATAATTCACCCCTCCACTTT. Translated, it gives CATGLFDNSPLHF.

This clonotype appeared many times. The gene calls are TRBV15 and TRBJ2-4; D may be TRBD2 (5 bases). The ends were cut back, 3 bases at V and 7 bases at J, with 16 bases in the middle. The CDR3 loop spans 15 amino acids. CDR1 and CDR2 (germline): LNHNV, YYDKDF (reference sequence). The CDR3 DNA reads TGTGCCACCAGCAGGACGGGGTCCGGCATGAACATTCAGTACTTC. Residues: CATSRTGSGMNIQYF. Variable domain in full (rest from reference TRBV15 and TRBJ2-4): DAMVIQNPRYQVTQFGKPVTLSCSQTLNHNVMYWYQQKSSQAPKLLFHYYDKDFNNEADTPDNFQSRRPNTSFCFLDIRSPGLGDTAMYLCATSRTGSGMNIQYFGAGTRLSVL.

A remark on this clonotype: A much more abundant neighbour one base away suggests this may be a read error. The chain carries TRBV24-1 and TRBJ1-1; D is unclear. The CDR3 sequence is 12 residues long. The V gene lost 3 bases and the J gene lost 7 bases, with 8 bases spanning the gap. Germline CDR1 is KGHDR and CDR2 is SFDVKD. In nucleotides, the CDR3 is TGTGCCACCAGTGATATGGGGATTGAAGCTTTCTTT. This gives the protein CATSDMGIEAFF.

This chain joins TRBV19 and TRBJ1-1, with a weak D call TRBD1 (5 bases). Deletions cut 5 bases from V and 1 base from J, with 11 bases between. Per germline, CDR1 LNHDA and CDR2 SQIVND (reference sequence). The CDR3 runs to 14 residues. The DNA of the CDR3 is TGTGCCAGTAGTTATGAGGGACCGAACACTGAAGCTTTCTTT. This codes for CASSYEGPNTEAFF.

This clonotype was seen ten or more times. The CDR3 sequence is CASRGEPNTGELFF. The CDR3 DNA follows: TGTGCCAGCAGGGGTGAACCAAACACCGGGGAGCTGTTTTTT. V is TRBV6-2 or TRBV6-3 and J is TRBJ2-2, with D unresolved. CDR1 and CDR2 from the germline V gene are MNHEY and SVGEGT. Trimming pared 6 bases from V and 2 bases from J, leaving 10 bases between. The CDR3 extends over 14 amino acids.

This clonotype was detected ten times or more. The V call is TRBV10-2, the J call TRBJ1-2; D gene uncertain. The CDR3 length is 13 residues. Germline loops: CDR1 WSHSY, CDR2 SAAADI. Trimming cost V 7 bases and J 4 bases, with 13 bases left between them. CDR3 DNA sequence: TGCGCCAGCACTGACCCGGCGGGCTATGGCTACACCTTC. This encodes CASTDPAGYGYTF.

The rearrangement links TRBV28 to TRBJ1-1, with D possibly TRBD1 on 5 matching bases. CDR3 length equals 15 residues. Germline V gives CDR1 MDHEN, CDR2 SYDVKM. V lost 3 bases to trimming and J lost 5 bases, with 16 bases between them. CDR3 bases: TGTGCCAGCAGTTTTGAGGACAACAAGGGGACTGAAGCTTTCTTT. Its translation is CASSFEDNKGTEAFF.

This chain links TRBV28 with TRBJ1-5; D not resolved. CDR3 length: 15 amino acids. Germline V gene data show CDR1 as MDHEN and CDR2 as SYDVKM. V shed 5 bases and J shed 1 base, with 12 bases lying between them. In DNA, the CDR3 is TGTGCCAGCAGTCCCGGGGAACGGAGCAATCAGCCCCAGCATTTT. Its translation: CASSPGERSNQPQHF. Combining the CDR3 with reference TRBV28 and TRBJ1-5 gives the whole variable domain DVKVTQSSRYLVKRTGEKVFLECVQDMDHENMFWYRQDPGLGLRLIYFSYDVKMKEKGDIPEGYSVSREKKERFSLILESASTNQTSMYLCASSPGERSNQPQHFGDGTRLSIL.

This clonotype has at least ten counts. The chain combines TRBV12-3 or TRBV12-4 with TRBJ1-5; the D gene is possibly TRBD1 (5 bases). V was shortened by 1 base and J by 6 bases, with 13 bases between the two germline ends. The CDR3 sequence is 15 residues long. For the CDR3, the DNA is TGTGCCAGCAGTTTAGGGGGGAGGGGTAGTCAGCCCCAGCATTTT. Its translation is CASSLGGRGSQPQHF.

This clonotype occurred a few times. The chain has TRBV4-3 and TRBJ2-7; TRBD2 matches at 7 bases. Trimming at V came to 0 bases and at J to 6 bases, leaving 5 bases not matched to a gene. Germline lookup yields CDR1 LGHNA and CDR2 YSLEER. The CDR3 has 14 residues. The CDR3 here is CASSQDRGGIEQYF. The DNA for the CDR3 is TGCGCCAGCAGCCAAGATAGGGGAGGGATCGAGCAGTACTTC.

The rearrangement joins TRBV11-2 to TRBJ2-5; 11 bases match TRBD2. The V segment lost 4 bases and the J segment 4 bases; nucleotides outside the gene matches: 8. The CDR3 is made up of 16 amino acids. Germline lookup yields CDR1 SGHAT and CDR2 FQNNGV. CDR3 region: CASSSFSGRGRETQYF. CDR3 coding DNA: TGTGCCAGCAGCTCTTTTAGCGGGAGGGGGAGAGAGACCCAGTACTTC.

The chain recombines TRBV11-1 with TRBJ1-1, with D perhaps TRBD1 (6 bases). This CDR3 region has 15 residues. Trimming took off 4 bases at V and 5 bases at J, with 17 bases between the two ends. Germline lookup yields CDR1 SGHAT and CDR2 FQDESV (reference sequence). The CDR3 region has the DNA TGTGCCAGCAGCTCCCGGGGGCGCGGGGAAACTGAAGCTTTCTTT. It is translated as CASSSRGRGETEAFF.

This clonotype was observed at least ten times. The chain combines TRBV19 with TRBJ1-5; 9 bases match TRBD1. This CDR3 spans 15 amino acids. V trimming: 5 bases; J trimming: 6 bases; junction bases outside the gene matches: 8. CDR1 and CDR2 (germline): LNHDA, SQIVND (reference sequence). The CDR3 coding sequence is TGTGCCAGTAGTGATTCGGGGACAGGGAGTCAGCCCCAGCATTTT. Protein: CASSDSGTGSQPQHF.

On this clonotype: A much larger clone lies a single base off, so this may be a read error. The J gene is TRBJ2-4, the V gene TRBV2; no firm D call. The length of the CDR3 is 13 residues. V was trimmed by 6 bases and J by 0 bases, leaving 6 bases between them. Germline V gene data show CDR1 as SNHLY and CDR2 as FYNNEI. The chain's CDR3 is CASRAQAKNIQYF. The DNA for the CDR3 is TGTGCCAGCAGAGCCCAAGCCAAAAACATTCAGTACTTC. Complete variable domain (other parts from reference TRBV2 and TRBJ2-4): EPEVTQTPSHQVTQMGQEVILRCVPISNHLYFYWYRQILGQKVEFLVSFYNNEISEKSEIFDDQFSVERPDGSNFTLKIRSTKLEDSAMYFCASRAQAKNIQYFGAGTRLSVL.

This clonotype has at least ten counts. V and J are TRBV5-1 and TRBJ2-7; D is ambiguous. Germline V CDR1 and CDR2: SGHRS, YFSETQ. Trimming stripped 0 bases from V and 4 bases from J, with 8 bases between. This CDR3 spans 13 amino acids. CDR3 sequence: CASSLGLDYEQYF. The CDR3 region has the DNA TGCGCCAGCAGCTTGGGTTTAGATTACGAGCAGTACTTC.

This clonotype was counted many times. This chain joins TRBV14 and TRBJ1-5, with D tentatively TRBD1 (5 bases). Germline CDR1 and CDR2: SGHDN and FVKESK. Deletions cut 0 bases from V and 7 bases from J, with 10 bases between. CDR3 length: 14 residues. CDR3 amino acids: CASSQDRARQPQHF. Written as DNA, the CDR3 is TGTGCCAGCAGCCAAGACAGGGCGAGGCAGCCCCAGCATTTT.